Listed here are 14 T cell receptor beta chains from one sample, sequenced in a study of T cells after yellow fever vaccination. A single record per CDR3 protein comes from TCRdb applying MiXCR to the 5' RACE reads. The sample lists about 74,000 distinct CDR3 sequences, approximately 7% occurring once. The sequences come from CD8+ T cells sorted from PBMCs, collected around 5 days after the first yellow fever vaccination. The source is a man younger than 30 who received the YFV17D yellow fever vaccine.

This clonotype turned up a few times. This chain links TRBV5-1 with TRBJ1-1; 9 bases map to TRBD1. The CDR3 covers 16 residues. Trimming took 0 bases from V and 6 from J; bases not matched to a gene: 9. Looked up from germline, CDR1 is SGHRS and CDR2 is YFSETQ. The DNA of the CDR3 is TGCGCCAGCAGCTTGGAACAGGGGGCTTTACTTTCTGAAGCTTTCTTT. This translates into CASSLEQGALLSEAFF.

This clonotype was seen many times. This chain links TRBV19 with TRBJ2-7; tentatively, D is TRBD1 (5 bases). Deletions cut 5 bases from V and 3 bases from J, with 8 bases between. CDR1 is LNHDA, CDR2 SQIVND, per germline (reference sequence). The length of the CDR3 is 12 residues. The CDR3 sequence: CASSQGYYEQYF. CDR3 nucleotide sequence: TGTGCCAGTAGTCAGGGCTACTACGAGCAGTACTTC. Based on the CDR3 plus reference TRBV19 and TRBJ2-7, the full variable domain is DGGITQSPKYLFRKEGQNVTLSCEQNLNHDAMYWYRQDPGQGLRLIYYSQIVNDFQKGDIAEGYSVSREKKESFPLTVTSAQKNPTAFYLCASSQGYYEQYFGPGTRLTVT.

This clonotype occurred a few times. This sequence joins TRBV27 and TRBJ1-1; D gene uncertain. With 3 bases removed from V and 8 bases from J, the gap between germline ends came to 10 bases. Germline V lookup: CDR1 MNHEY, CDR2 SMNVEV (reference sequence). This CDR3 region has 12 residues. Written as DNA, the CDR3 is TGTGCCAGCAGTTTCAGACACGGCGAAGCTTTCTTT. The encoded protein is CASSFRHGEAFF.

This clonotype was seen more than once but under ten times. The gene calls are TRBV20-1 and TRBJ1-5; D unresolved. V was pared by 3 bases and J by 7 bases, with 19 bases between. The CDR3 length is 15 residues. Germline V gene sequence: CDR1 DFQATT, CDR2 SNEGSKA (reference sequence). The CDR3 DNA follows: TGCAGTGCTAGTCTCCGGCCCTTCCATGGGCAGCCCCAGCATTTT. Translated: CSASLRPFHGQPQHF.

CDR3 loop: CASSPLLETQYF. The CDR3 bases are TGTGCCAGCAGTCCCCTGTTGGAGACCCAGTACTTC. The J gene is TRBJ2-5, the V gene TRBV11-2; no reliable D call. The CDR3 length is 12 residues. The V end was cut by 6 bases, the J end by 5 bases, with 10 bases between. Per germline, CDR1 SGHAT and CDR2 FQNNGV.

This clonotype was observed at least ten times. The rearrangement joins TRBV11-2 to TRBJ2-1, with D perhaps given as TRBD1 or TRBD2 (6 bases each). Trimming left V 4 bases short and J 7 bases short, with 17 bases between. In germline, CDR1 is SGHAT, CDR2 FQNNGV. CDR3 length: 15 residues. In DNA form, the CDR3 reads TGTGCCAGCAGCTCGGGGGCACTCGCTAGGAATGAGCAGTTCTTC. Encoded protein: CASSSGALARNEQFF.

This clonotype was observed a few times. This chain uses TRBV6-1 with TRBJ2-3; D perhaps matches TRBD1 (6 bases). Germline V CDR1 and CDR2: MNHNS, SASEGT. This CDR3 spans 14 amino acids. V was cut by 9 bases and J by 3 bases, with 16 bases left in between. The CDR3 here is CARMGRRGTDTQYF. In nucleotides, the CDR3 is TGTGCCAGGATGGGCCGAAGGGGGACAGATACGCAGTATTTT.

The chain couples TRBV5-6 to TRBJ1-1; a possible D gene is TRBD1 (6 bases). The V gene's germline CDR1 is SGHDT and CDR2 YYEEEE. V was pared by 5 bases and J by 1 base, with 12 bases between. CDR3 length: 14 residues. The CDR3 protein is CASREQGGNTEAFF. Here the CDR3 DNA reads TGTGCCAGCAGGGAACAGGGTGGGAACACTGAAGCTTTCTTT.

This clonotype was recorded many times. The chain joins TRBV10-1 to TRBJ2-7; D possibly corresponds to TRBD2 (7 bases). Germline-derived CDR1 and CDR2 are WNHNN and SYGVQD (reference sequence). The V gene lost 6 bases and the J gene lost 6 bases, with 24 bases spanning the gap. The CDR3 is 16 residues long. CDR3 sequence: CASSNFGGGGNGEQYF. The CDR3 DNA follows: TGCGCCAGCAGCAACTTCGGGGGAGGGGGTAATGGCGAGCAGTACTTC.

This clonotype turned up a few times. The chain employs TRBV12-3 or TRBV12-4 and TRBJ1-2, with D possibly matching TRBD1 (5 bases). The CDR3 is 16 amino acids. Trimming left V 5 bases short and J 4 bases short, with 20 bases between. The DNA of the CDR3 is TGTGCCAGCAGTCCCGAGGGGAGGCCCGGGATCTATGGCTACACCTTC. Its protein is CASSPEGRPGIYGYTF.

This clonotype was detected many times. The CDR3 here is CASSQGTGSRANEKLFF. The CDR3 region has the DNA TGTGCCAGCAGCCAAGGCACGGGATCTAGAGCTAATGAAAAACTGTTTTTT. The V call is TRBV4-2, the J call TRBJ1-4, with no clear D. CDR1 and CDR2 from the germline V gene are LGHNA and YNFKEQ. The CDR3 contains 17 residues. Deletions cut 1 base from V and 3 bases from J, with 15 bases between.

This clonotype appeared many times. This chain links TRBV4-1 with TRBJ2-7, with D possibly being TRBD1 (6 bases). Germline CDR1 reads MGHRA; CDR2 reads YSYEKL. Trimming removed 1 base from V and 2 bases from J, with 9 bases in between. The CDR3 is made up of 14 amino acids. CDR3 sequence reads: CASSQGDTPYEQYF. The CDR3, as DNA: TGCGCCAGCAGCCAAGGGGACACCCCCTACGAGCAGTACTTC.

V gene TRBV12-3 or TRBV12-4 combines with J gene TRBJ2-2; 12 nucleotides line up with TRBD2. The CDR3 extends over 16 amino acids. The J segment lost 6 bases and the V segment lost 5 bases, leaving 7 bases of the junction unmatched. CDR3 sequence: CASSTLAGGPSGELFF. Written as DNA, the CDR3 is TGTGCCAGCAGTACCCTAGCGGGGGGGCCGTCCGGGGAGCTGTTTTTT.

The table lists this clonotype with many counts. The chain has TRBV12-3 or TRBV12-4 and TRBJ2-5, with D possibly TRBD2 on 5 matching bases. This CDR3 comprises 14 residues. Trimming pared 5 bases from V and 3 bases from J, leaving 13 bases between. The DNA of the CDR3 is TGTGCCAGCAGTCCGGGGTCAAGGGAAGAGACCCAGTACTTC. It is translated as CASSPGSREETQYF.